The T cell receptor (beta chain) under discussion was sequenced for a study of OX40 agonist ivuxolimab in advanced cancers. About the research overall: Patients received the agonistic anti-OX40 (CD134) antibody ivuxolimab.

Sequenced by immunoSEQ multiplex PCR; TCRdb stores in-frame clones only, minus some. The sample yields tens of thousands of clones, approximately 90% seen once. The study's findings and limits: The authors also found low normalized T-cell clonal expansion in some nonresponders.

Points on this clone: The antigen is unknown.

The CDR3 sequence is 15 residues long. V was trimmed by 7 bases and J by 0 bases, leaving 13 bases between them. Germline V gene sequence: CDR1 ENHRY, CDR2 SYGVKD. This TCR derives from an adult with an advanced solid tumor such as melanoma, head and neck, liver or kidney cancer. The material was CD4+ or CD8+ T cells sorted from blood, obtained in a trial of the OX40 agonist ivuxolimab. This chain connects TRBV10-3 to TRBJ1-3; TRBD1 might be the D (6 bases). In nucleotides, the CDR3 is TGTGCCATCACAGCGGACAGATACTCTGGAAACACCATATATTTT. It encodes CAITADRYSGNTIYF.